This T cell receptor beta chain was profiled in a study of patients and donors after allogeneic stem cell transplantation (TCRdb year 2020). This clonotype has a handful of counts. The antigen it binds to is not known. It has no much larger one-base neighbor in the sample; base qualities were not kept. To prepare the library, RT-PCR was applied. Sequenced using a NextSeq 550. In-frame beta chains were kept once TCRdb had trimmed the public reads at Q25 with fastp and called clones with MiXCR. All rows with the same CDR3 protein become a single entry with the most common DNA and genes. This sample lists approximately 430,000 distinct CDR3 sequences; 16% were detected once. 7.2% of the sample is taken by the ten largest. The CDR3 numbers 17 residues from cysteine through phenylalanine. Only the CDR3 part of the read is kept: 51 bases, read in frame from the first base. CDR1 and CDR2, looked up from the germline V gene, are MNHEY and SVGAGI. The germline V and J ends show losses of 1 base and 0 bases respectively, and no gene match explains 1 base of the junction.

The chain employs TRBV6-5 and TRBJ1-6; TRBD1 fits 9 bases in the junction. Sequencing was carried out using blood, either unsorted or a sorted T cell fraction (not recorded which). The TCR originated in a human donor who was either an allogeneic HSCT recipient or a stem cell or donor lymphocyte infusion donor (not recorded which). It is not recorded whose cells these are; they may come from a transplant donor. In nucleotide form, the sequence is TGTGCCAGCAGTTACTTGACAGGGGGCTCCTATAATTCACCCCTCCACTTT. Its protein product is CASSYLTGGSYNSPLHF.